The T cell receptor (beta chain) under discussion was sequenced for a study of tumor-infiltrating lymphocytes in primary liver carcinoma. Study context: Primary liver carcinoma in the patients was surgically resected. Notes on the study in general: Tumor specimens were characterized by a significantly higher top-250-clone fraction than blood (p = 0.039). The overlap of tumor-adjacent and tumor-blood pairs was smaller than that of tumor region pairs.

The CDR3 is 15 amino acids. V was shortened by 6 bases and J by 2 bases, with 15 bases between the two germline ends. Starting from about 0.5 ug of total RNA, TCR beta cDNA was produced with a primer in the constant region. Investigators got TCR beta libraries out of three nested multiplex PCR rounds, done with slightly modified ARM-PCR. TRBV1-TRBV30 forward and Cbeta reverse primers drove the first two approximately 10-cycle rounds. In TCRdb, the multiplex PCR reads were re-called with MiXCR into one record per CDR3 protein. The sample lists about 350,000 distinct CDR3 sequences, about 65% occurring once. The study extracted blood RNA from unsorted whole blood and also extracted germline DNA. An approximately 4-milliliter peripheral blood sample was collected before surgery. With regard to this clonotype: The antigen is not known.

The sequencing input was peripheral blood. The source of this sequence is a man in his forties with primary liver carcinoma and hepatitis B virus infection. The chain has TRBV12-3 or TRBV12-4 and TRBJ2-3; D unresolved. The CDR3 spells CASSGMVQITDTQYF. The CDR3 coding sequence is TGTGCCAGCAGCGGCATGGTTCAGATCACAGATACGCAGTATTTT.